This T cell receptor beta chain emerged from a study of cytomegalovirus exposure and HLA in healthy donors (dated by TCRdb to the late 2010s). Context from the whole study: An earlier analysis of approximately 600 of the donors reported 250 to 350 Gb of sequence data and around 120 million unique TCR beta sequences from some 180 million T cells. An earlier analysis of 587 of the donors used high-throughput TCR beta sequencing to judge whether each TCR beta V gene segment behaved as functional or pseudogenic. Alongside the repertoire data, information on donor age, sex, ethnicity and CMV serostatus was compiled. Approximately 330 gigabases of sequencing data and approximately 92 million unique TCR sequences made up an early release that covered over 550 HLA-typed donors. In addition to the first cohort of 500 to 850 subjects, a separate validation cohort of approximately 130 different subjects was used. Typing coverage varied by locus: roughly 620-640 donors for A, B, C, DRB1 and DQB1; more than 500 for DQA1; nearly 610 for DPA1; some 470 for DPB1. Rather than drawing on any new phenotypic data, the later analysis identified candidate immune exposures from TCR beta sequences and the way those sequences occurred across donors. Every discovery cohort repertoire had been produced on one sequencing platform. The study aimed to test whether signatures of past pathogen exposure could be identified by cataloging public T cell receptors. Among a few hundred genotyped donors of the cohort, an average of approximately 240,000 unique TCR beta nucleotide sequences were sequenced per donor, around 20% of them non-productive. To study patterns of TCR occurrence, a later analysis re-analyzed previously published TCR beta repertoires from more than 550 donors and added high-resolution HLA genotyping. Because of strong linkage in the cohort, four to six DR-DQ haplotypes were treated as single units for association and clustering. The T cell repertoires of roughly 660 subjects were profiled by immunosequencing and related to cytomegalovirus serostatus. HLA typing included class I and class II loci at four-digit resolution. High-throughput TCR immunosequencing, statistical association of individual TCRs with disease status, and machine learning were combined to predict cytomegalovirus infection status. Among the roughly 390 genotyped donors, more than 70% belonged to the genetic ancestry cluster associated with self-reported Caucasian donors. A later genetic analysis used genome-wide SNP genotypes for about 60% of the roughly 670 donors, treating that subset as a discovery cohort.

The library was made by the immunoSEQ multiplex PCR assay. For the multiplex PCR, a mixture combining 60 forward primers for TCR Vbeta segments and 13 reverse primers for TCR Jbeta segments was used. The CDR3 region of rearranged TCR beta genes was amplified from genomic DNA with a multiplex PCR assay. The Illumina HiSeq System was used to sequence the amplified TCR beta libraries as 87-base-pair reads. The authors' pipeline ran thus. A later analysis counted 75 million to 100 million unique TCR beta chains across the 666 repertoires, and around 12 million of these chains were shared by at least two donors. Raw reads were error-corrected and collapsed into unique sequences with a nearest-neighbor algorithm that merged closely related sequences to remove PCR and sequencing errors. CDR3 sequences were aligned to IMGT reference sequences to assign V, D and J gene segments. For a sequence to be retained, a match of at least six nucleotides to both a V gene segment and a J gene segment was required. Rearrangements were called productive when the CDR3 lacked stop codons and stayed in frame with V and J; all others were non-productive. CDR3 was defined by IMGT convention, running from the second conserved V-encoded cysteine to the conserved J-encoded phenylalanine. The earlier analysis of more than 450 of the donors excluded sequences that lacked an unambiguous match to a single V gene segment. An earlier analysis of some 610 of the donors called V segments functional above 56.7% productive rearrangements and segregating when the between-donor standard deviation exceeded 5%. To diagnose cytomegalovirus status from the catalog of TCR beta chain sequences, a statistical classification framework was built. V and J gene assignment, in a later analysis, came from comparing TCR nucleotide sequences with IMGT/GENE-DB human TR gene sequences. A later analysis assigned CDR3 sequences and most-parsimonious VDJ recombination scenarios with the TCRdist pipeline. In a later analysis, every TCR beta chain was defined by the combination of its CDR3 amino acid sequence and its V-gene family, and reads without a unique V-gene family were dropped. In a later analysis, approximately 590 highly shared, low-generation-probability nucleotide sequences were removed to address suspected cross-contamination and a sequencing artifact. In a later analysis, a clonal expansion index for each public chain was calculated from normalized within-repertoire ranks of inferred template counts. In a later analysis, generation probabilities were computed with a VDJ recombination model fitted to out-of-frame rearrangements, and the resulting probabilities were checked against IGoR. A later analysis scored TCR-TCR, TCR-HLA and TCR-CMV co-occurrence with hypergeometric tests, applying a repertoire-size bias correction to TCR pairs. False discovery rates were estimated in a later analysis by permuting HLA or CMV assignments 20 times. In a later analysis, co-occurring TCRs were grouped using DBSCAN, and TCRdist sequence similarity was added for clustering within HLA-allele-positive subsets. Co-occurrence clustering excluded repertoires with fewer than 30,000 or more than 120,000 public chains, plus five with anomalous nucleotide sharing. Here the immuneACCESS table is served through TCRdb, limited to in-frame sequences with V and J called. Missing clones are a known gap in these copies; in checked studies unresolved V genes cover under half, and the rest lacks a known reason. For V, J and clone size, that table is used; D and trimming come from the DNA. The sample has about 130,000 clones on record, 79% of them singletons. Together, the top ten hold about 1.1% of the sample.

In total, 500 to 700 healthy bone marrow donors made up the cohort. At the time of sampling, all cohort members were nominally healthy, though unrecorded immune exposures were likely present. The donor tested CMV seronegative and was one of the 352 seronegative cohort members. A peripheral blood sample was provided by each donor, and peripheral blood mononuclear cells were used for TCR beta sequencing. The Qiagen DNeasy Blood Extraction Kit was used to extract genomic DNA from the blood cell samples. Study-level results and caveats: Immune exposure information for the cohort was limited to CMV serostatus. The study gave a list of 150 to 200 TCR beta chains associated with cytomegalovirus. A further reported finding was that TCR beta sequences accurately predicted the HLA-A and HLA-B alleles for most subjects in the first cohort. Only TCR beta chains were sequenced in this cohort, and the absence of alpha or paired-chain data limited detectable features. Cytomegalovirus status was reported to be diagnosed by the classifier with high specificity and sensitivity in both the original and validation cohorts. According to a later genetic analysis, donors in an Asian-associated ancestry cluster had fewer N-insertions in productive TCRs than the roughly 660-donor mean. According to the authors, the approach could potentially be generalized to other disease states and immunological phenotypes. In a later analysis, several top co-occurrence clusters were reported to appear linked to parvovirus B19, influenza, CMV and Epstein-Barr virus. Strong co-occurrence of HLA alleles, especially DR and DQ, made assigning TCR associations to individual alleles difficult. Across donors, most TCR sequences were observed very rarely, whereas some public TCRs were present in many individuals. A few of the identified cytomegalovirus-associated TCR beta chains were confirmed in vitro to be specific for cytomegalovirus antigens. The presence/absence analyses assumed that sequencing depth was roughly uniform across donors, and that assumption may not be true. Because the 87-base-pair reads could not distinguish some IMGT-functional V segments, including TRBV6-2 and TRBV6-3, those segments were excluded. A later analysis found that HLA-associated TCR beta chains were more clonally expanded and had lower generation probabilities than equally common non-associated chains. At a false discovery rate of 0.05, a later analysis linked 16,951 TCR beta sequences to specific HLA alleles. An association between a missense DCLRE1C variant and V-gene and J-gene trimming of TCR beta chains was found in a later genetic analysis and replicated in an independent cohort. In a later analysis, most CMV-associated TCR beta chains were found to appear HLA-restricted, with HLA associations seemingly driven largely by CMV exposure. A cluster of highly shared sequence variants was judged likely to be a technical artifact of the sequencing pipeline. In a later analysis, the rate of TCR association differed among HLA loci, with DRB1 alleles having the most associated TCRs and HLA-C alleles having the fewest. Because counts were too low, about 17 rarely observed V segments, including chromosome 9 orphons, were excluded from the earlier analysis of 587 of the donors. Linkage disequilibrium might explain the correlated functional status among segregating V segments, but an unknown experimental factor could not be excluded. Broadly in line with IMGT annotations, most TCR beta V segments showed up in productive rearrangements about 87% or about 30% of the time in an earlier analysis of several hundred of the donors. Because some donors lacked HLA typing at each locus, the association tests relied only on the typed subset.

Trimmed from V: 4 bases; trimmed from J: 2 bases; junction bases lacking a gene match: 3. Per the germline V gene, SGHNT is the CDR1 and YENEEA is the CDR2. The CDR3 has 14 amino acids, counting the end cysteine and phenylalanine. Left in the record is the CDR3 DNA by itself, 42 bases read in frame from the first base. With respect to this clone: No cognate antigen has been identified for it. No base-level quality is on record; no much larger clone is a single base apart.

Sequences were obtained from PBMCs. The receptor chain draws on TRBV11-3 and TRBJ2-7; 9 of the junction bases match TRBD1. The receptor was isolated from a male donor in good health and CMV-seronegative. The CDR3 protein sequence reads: CASSSDRGAYEQYF. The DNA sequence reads TGTGCCAGCAGCTCCGACAGGGGGGCCTACGAGCAGTACTTC.